This is a list of T cell receptor beta chains from one sample in a study of T cells expressing NK-cell markers. From its re-call of the 5' RACE reads, TCRdb lists each CDR3 protein once, without DNA. The listing records fewer than 400,000 distinct CDR3 sequences. The sequencing sample was made of blood T cells: a sorted CD56 or NKG2C T cell subset, CD4+ or CD8+ T cells, or bulk PBMC T cells (not recorded which). These receptors were obtained from a woman in her forties or fifties in good health. Both conserved end residues are part of each CDR3.

J gene	CDR3 length	V gene	CDR3 protein
TRBJ1-2	14	TRBV7-9	CASSRPQELYGYTF
TRBJ2-1	16	TRBV20-1	CSARFRLADNLNEQFF
TRBJ2-3	15	TRBV19	CASRMSSGVTDTQYF
TRBJ2-5	17	TRBV5-1	CASSSTWTSGRQETQYF
TRBJ2-5	16	TRBV7-3	CASSLGYTGPKETQYF
TRBJ2-3	15	TRBV21-1	CASSPRGTQEDTQYF
TRBJ2-2	18	TRBV7-7	CASSLRTSGRASTGELFF
TRBJ2-5	15	TRBV5-1	CASSLEWEGEETQYF
TRBJ1-2	16	TRBV11-2	CASTTIRGHKGYGYTF
TRBJ2-3	11	TRBV5-1	CASKILDTQYF
TRBJ1-5	14	TRBV29-1	CSAGGGTGNQPQHF
TRBJ2-1	19	TRBV5-1	CASSLEQGETSGGGNEQFF
TRBJ1-1	17	TRBV5-1	CASSSHLQGPSKTEAFF